This TCR beta chain was identified during a study of CD4 and CD8 cells across lung adenocarcinoma regions. The CDR3 runs 16 residues. This clonotype was recorded a few times. Donors had localized lung adenocarcinoma, a non-small cell lung cancer. TCRdb reprocessed the PCR reads with MiXCR, giving one entry per CDR3 protein. Seen here are 25,000 or so distinct CDR3 sequences, under 65% observed once, and the top ten hold around a fifth. The chain has TRBV12-3 or TRBV12-4 and TRBJ2-1; 11 bases map to TRBD1. The end of the DNA fits TRBJ2-5 better, so the J call may be wrong. Material: CD4+ T cells from the center of a lung tumor. The sequence derives from a male donor with lung adenocarcinoma. The CD4 and CD8 labels of this study may be unreliable. This chain's CDR3 is CASSANQGQGEETQYF. The CDR3 nucleotides read TGTGCCAGCAGCGCCAATCAGGGACAGGGGGAAGAGACCCAGTACTTC.